The present T cell receptor beta chain was sequenced within a study of regulatory T cells in long-lasting Graves disease. Germline CDR1 SGHNT, CDR2 YENEEA. V trimming: 5 bases; J trimming: 8 bases; junction bases outside the gene matches: 20. This CDR3 has 17 residues. Library construction for TCR beta used iRepertoire HTBI primers and Arm-PCR of CDR3 regions. TCRdb itself ran the multiplex PCR reads through MiXCR, one entry per CDR3 protein. The sample yields some 470,000 distinct CDR3 sequences, about 22% seen once. Described time point: persistent/refractory GD, antithyroid drugs over 5 years with positive TRAb. RNA isolated from PBMCs was used to make the TCR library. Ten or more counts support this clonotype.

This chain uses TRBV11-3 with TRBJ1-2, with 7 bases that match TRBD1. Sequences were derived from peripheral blood mononuclear cells (PBMCs), sampled when the disease was refractory, from a patient treated with antithyroid drugs. This TCR was recovered from a female donor with Graves disease. Here the CDR3 reads CASSPGGGSTGRGGYTF. CDR3 DNA: TGTGCCAGCAGCCCTGGGGGCGGCTCGACAGGGCGGGGAGGCTACACCTTC.